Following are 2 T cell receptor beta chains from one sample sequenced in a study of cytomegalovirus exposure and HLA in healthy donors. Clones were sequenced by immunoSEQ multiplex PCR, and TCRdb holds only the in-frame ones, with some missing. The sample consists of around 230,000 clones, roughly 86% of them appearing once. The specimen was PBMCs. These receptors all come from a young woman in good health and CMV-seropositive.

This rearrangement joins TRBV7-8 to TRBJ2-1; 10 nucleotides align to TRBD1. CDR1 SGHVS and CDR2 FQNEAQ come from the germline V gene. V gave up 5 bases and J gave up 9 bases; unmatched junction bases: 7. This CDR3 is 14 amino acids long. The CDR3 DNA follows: TGTGCCAGCAGCCGTGGGACAGGGGTGTCTGAGCAGTTCTTC. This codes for CASSRGTGVSEQFF. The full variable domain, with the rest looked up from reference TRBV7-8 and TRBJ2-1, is GAGVSQSPRYKVAKRGQDVALRCDPISGHVSLFWYQQALGQGPEFLTYFQNEAQLDKSGLPSDRFFAERPEGSVSTLKIQRTQQEDSAVYLCASSRGTGVSEQFFGPGTRLTVL.

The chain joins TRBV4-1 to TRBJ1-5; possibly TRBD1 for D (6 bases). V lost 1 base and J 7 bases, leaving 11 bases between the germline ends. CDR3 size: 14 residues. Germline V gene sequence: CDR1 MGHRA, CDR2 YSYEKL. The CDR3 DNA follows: TGCGCCAGCAGCCAAGCAGGGGCAGGACAGCCCCAGCATTTT. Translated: CASSQAGAGQPQHF.